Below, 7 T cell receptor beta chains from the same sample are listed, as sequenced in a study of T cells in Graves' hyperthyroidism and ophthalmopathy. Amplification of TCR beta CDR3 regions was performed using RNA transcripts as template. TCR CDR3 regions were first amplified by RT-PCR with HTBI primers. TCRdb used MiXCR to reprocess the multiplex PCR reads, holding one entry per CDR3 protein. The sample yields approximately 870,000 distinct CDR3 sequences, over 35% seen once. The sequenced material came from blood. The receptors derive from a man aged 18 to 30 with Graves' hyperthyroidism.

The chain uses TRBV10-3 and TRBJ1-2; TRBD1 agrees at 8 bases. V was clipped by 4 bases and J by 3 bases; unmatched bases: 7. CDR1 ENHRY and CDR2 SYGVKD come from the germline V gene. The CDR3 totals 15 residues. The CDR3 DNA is TGTGCCATCAGTGGGCGGACAGGGTCGGACTATGGCTACACCTTC. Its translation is CAISGRTGSDYGYTF.

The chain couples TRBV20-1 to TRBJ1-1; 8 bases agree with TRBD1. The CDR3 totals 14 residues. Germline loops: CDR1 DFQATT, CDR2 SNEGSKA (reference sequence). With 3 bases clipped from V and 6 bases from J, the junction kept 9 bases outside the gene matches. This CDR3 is CSARQPGTGSEAFF. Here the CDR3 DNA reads TGCAGTGCTAGGCAACCCGGGACAGGCTCTGAAGCTTTCTTT.

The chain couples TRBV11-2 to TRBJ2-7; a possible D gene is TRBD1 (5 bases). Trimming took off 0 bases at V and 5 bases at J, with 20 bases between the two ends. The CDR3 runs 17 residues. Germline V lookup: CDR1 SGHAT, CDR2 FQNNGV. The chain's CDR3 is CASSLEVRAQVFDEQYF. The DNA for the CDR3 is TGTGCCAGCAGCTTAGAGGTCAGGGCCCAAGTGTTCGACGAGCAGTACTTC.

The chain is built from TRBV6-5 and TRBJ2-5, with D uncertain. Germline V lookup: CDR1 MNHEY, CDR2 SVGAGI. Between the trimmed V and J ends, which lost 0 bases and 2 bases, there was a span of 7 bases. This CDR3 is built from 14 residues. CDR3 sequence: CASSYSSTQETQYF. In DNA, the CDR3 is TGTGCCAGCAGTTACTCGAGCACGCAAGAGACCCAGTACTTC.

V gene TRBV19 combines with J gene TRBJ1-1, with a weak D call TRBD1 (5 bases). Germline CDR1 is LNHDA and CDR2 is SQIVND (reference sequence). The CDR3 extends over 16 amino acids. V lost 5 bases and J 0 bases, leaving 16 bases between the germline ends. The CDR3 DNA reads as TGTGCCAGTAGTCCCCGAAGGGGACCCATGAACACTGAAGCTTTCTTT. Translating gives CASSPRRGPMNTEAFF. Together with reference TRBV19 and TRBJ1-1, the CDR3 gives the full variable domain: DGGITQSPKYLFRKEGQNVTLSCEQNLNHDAMYWYRQDPGQGLRLIYYSQIVNDFQKGDIAEGYSVSREKKESFPLTVTSAQKNPTAFYLCASSPRRGPMNTEAFFGQGTRLTVV.

As DNA, the CDR3 is TGTGCCAGCAGCCCCTGGACAGGGGATCGTAATCAGCCCCAGCATTTT. Its protein is CASSPWTGDRNQPQHF. The rearrangement uses TRBV7-6 and TRBJ1-5; TRBD1 aligns across 9 bases. J was trimmed by 4 bases and V by 5 bases; bases with no gene match: 9. The CDR3 length is 16 residues. Germline V gives CDR1 SGHVS, CDR2 FNYEAQ. Based on the CDR3 plus reference TRBV7-6 and TRBJ1-5, the full variable domain is GAGVSQSPRYKVTKRGQDVALRCDPISGHVSLYWYRQALGQGPEFLTYFNYEAQQDKSGLPNDRFSAERPEGSISTLTIQRTEQRDSAMYRCASSPWTGDRNQPQHFGDGTRLSIL.

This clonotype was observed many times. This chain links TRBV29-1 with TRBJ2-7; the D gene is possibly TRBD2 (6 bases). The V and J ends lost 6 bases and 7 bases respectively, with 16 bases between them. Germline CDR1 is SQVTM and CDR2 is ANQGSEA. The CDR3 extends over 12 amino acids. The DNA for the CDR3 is TGCAGCGTAATCCGGGACTCGAAGGAGCAGTACTTC. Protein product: CSVIRDSKEQYF.